The present entry profiles one T cell receptor (beta chain) with its context. Its antigen is unknown. This CDR3 comprises 15 residues. The ends lost 3 bases at V and 6 bases at J; junction bases unmatched: 7. Germline assignment: CDR1 MNHEY and CDR2 SMNVEV (reference sequence). The data derive from a study of T cell repertoires in cytomegalovirus infection. Each CDR3 protein gets one entry after TCRdb re-called the reads with MiXCR. This sample carries about 130,000 distinct CDR3 sequences, over 30% of them seen once, and the ten largest clones take 45% to 55%. This chain connects TRBV27 to TRBJ2-1; 8 bases map to TRBD1. Material: CD8+ T cells from cultured PBMCs, obtained from culture after CMV antigen stimulation. The clonotype comes from a human donor in good health (CMV status not recorded). Some clones in this sample may be carry-over from other donors' samples. CDR3 residues: CASSLWTGLGNEQFF. The DNA of the CDR3 is TGTGCCAGCAGTTTGTGGACAGGGCTTGGCAATGAGCAGTTCTTC.